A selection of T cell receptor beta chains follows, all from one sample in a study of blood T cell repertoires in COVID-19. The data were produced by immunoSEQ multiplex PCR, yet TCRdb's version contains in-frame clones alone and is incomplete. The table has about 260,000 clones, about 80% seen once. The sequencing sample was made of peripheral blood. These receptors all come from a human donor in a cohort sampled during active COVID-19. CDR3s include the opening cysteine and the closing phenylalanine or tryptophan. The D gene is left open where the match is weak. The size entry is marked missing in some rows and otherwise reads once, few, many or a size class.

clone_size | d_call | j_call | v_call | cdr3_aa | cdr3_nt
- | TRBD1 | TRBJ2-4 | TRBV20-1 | CSAWDSLIQYF | TGCAGTGCCTGGGACAGTCTAATTCAGTACTTC
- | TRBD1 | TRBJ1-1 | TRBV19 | CASSATGITEAFF | TGTGCCAGTAGTGCGACAGGGATCACTGAAGCTTTCTTT
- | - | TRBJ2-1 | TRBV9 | CASSVATRGEGRINEQFF | TGTGCCAGCAGCGTAGCTACAAGGGGGGAGGGCCGAATAAATGAGCAGTTCTTC
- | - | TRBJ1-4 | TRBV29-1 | CSVGSRGAREKLFF | TGCAGCGTGGGCAGCAGGGGAGCAAGGGAAAAACTGTTTTTT
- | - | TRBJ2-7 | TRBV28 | CASSILSYEQYF | TGTGCCAGCAGTATCCTCTCCTACGAGCAGTACTTC
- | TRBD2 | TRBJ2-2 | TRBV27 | CASSFGGLAGYNTGELFF | TGTGCCAGCAGTTTCGGGGGACTAGCGGGATATAACACCGGGGAGCTGTTTTTT
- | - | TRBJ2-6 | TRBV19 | CASSIQIRSGANVLTF | TGTGCCAGTAGTATCCAAATTCGGTCTGGGGCCAACGTCCTGACTTTC
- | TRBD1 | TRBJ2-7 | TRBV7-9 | CASSTQTGGDFTYEQYF | TGTGCCAGCAGCACCCAGACAGGGGGAGACTTCACCTACGAGCAGTACTTC
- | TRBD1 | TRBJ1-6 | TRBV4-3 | CASSQTWDRISPLHF | TGCGCCAGCAGCCAGACCTGGGACAGGATTTCACCCCTCCACTTT
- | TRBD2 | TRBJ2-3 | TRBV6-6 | CAGKAGGTDTQYF | TGTGCCGGTAAAGCGGGGGGCACAGATACGCAGTATTTT
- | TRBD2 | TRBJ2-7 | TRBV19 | CASSIDSGNRNEQYF | TGTGCCAGTAGTATAGATAGCGGGAATAGGAACGAGCAGTACTTC
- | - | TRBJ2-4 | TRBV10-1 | CASSEGGSKNIQYF | TGCGCCAGCAGTGAAGGGGGATCCAAAAACATTCAGTACTTC
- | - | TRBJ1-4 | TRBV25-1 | CASSYRVGEKLFF | TGTGCCAGCAGTTACAGGGTTGGGGAAAAACTGTTTTTT
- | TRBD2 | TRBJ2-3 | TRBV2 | CASSFSGTRPSDTQYF | TGTGCCAGCAGCTTCTCCGGGACTAGGCCAAGTGATACGCAGTATTTT
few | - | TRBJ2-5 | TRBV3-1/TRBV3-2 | CASSQDFSRISETQYF | TGTGCCAGCAGCCAAGATTTCTCTAGAATTTCAGAGACCCAGTACTTC
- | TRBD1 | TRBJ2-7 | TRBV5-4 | CASSLGQGPTEYF | TGTGCCAGCAGCTTAGGACAGGGTCCCACCGAGTACTTC
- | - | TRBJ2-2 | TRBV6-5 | CASSYGGSGELFF | TGTGCCAGCAGTTACGGGGGGTCCGGGGAGCTGTTTTTT
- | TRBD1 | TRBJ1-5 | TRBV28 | CASRDRERSQPQHF | TGTGCCAGCAGAGACAGGGAAAGGAGTCAGCCCCAGCATTTT
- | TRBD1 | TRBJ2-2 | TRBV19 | CASSSIDRGRSTGELFF | TGTGCCAGTAGTTCAATCGACAGGGGGCGATCCACCGGGGAGCTGTTTTTT
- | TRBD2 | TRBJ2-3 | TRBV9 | CASSGAGGNTDTQYF | TGTGCCAGCAGCGGAGCGGGAGGGAACACAGATACGCAGTATTTT
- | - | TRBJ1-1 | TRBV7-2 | CASSYAGNTEAFF | TGTGCCAGCAGCTACGCAGGGAACACTGAAGCTTTCTTT
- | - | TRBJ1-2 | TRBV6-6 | CASSPGTNYGYTF | TGTGCCAGCAGTCCAGGGACTAACTATGGCTACACCTTC
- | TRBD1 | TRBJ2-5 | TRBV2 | CASMTGGRETQYF | TGTGCCAGCATGACAGGGGGACGGGAGACCCAGTACTTC
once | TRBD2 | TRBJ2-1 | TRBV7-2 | CASSLTLSGGAFSFNEQFF | TGTGCCAGCAGCCTTACTCTTAGCGGGGGGGCTTTTTCATTCAATGAGCAGTTCTTC
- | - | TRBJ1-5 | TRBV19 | CASNGEYSNQPQHF | TGTGCCAGTAATGGGGAGTATAGCAATCAGCCCCAGCATTTT
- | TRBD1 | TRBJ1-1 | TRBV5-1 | CASSFGQGTEAFF | TGCGCCAGCAGTTTCGGACAGGGCACTGAAGCTTTCTTT
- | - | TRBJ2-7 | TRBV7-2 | CASSSGPRVYEQYF | TGTGCCAGCAGCTCGGGCCCGAGGGTCTACGAGCAGTACTTC